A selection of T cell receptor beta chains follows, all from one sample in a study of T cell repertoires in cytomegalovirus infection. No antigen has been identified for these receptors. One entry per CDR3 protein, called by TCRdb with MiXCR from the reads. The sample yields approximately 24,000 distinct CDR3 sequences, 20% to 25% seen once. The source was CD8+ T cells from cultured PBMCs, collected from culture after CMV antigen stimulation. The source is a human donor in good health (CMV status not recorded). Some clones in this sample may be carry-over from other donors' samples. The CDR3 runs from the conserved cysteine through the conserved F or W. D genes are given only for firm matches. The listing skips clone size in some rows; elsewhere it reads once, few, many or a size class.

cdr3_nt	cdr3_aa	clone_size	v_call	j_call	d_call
TGTGCCAGCAGCTTAGATGGCAGGTCCCTGTGGACTGAAGCTTTCTTT	CASSLDGRSLWTEAFF	few	TRBV7-8	TRBJ1-1	NA
TGTGCCAGCAGCTTGCAGCGCTGGGAGACCCAGTACTTC	CASSLQRWETQYF	few	TRBV7-9	TRBJ2-5	NA
TGTGCCAGCAGCTTAGTAGCGGGACTCCAAGAGACCCAGTACTTC	CASSLVAGLQETQYF	few	TRBV11-2	TRBJ2-5	TRBD2
TGTGCCAGCAGTGATGGGCAGGGTCGGGGCGAGCAGTACTTC	CASSDGQGRGEQYF	many	TRBV6-1	TRBJ2-7	NA
TGTGCCAGCAGCCAAGGGCTCACAGATACGCAGTATTTT	CASSQGLTDTQYF	NA	TRBV11-3	TRBJ2-3	NA
TGTGCCAGCAGTGAAATGTCAGATAATTCACCCCTCCACTTT	CASSEMSDNSPLHF	few	TRBV6-1	TRBJ1-6	NA
TGTGCCAGCAGTTTGACCCGGAATAGCAATCAGCCCCAGCATTTT	CASSLTRNSNQPQHF	few	TRBV6-5	TRBJ1-5	NA
TGTGCCAGCAGTGAATGGGGACCTCAAGAAGACTACGAGCAGTACTTC	CASSEWGPQEDYEQYF	few	TRBV6-1	TRBJ2-7	NA
TGTGCCACCAGCAGAGGAGGCGGGGGGGATACGCAGTATTTT	CATSRGGGGDTQYF	NA	TRBV15	TRBJ2-3	TRBD2
TGTGCCAGTAGTGTCACCAGGGTTCGGACAGATACGCAGTATTTT	CASSVTRVRTDTQYF	NA	TRBV19	TRBJ2-3	NA
TGTGCCAGCAGTCCCGGGGGGGGACTAGCGACAGATACGCAGTATTTT	CASSPGGGLATDTQYF	NA	TRBV12-3/TRBV12-4	TRBJ2-3	TRBD2
TGTGCCAGCAGTATCGGGGAAGGGTTAACGCAGTACTTC	CASSIGEGLTQYF	NA	TRBV14	TRBJ2-7	NA
TGCAGTGCTAGGAGACGTCGCGAAGAGACCCAGTACTTC	CSARRRREETQYF	NA	TRBV20-1	TRBJ2-5	NA
TGCGCCAGCAGCCAATCCCAGGGGGGGTTTGTCCCCCAGCATTTT	CASSQSQGGFVPQHF	many	TRBV4-1	TRBJ1-5	TRBD1
TGCGCCAGCAGCCAAGATCCTCAGGGGGAAAGCACTGAAGCTTTCTTT	CASSQDPQGESTEAFF	NA	TRBV4-1	TRBJ1-1	TRBD1
TGTGCCAGCAGTCTCAGACAGCGGGACCAGCATTTT	CASSLRQRDQHF	NA	TRBV28	TRBJ1-5	NA
TGTGCCACCAGCAGAGATATAGGACAGGGACCCCTTAGCACAGATACGCAGTATTTT	CATSRDIGQGPLSTDTQYF	medium-sized	TRBV15	TRBJ2-3	TRBD1
TGTGCCATCAGTGACGAAACCCCCACCGGGGAGCTGTTTTTT	CAISDETPTGELFF	NA	TRBV10-3	TRBJ2-2	NA
TGTGCCAGCGGACGACCGGACCTTCCGAAGGAGCAGTTCTTC	CASGRPDLPKEQFF	many	TRBV27	TRBJ2-1	NA
TGTGCCAGCAGGCCCGAGACTAGTTCTTACAATGAGCAGTTCTTC	CASRPETSSYNEQFF	NA	TRBV6-2/TRBV6-3	TRBJ2-1	NA
TGTGCCAGCAGCTTATCCCTTACAGGGGACGTGCAGTTCTTC	CASSLSLTGDVQFF	many	TRBV7-2	TRBJ2-1	TRBD1
TGTGCCAGCAGCCTTAGCGGGGGGGCGGAGACCCAGTACTTC	CASSLSGGAETQYF	many	TRBV7-8	TRBJ2-5	TRBD2
TGTGCCACCAGCAGAGAGGAGGGGACGGATGAAGCTTTCTTT	CATSREEGTDEAFF	many	TRBV15	TRBJ1-1	NA
TGCAGTGCAAAGACAGGGATGAGCAATCAGCCCCAGCATTTT	CSAKTGMSNQPQHF	NA	TRBV20-1	TRBJ1-5	TRBD1
TGTGCCAGTAGTATCGTACAGGGCGGTGGCACCGGGGAGCTGTTTTTT	CASSIVQGGGTGELFF	few	TRBV19	TRBJ2-2	NA
TGTGCCAGCAGCTTGGAGCCCTTACGATCACTGAACACTGAAGCTTTCTTT	CASSLEPLRSLNTEAFF	many	TRBV7-2	TRBJ1-1	NA
TGTGCCAGCAGCCCAAGGGGGACCCCTACAAATGAGCAGTTCTTC	CASSPRGTPTNEQFF	few	TRBV7-9	TRBJ2-1	NA
TGCAGTGCTAGAGGAGTAAGGACTGAAGCTTTCTTT	CSARGVRTEAFF	NA	TRBV20-1	TRBJ1-1	NA
TGCGCCAGCAGCCAAAGGAGCGGAACACAAGAGACCCAGTACTTC	CASSQRSGTQETQYF	NA	TRBV4-3	TRBJ2-5	NA
TGTGCCAGCAGCTTGCTGGTCCGGCTAGCGGGGGGGCGGGAGACCCAGTACTTC	CASSLLVRLAGGRETQYF	many	TRBV7-2	TRBJ2-5	TRBD2
TGTGCCAGCAGCTTCCTAGACAGGATGAACACTGAAGCTTTCTTT	CASSFLDRMNTEAFF	NA	TRBV7-9	TRBJ1-1	NA
TGTGCCAGCAGCTTATCGGGGACAGGGATATTGGGTAACGCCGGGGAGCTGTTTTTT	CASSLSGTGILGNAGELFF	NA	TRBV7-3	TRBJ2-2	TRBD1
TGCGCCAGCAGCTTGGAGGGTAACTATGGCTACACCTTC	CASSLEGNYGYTF	NA	TRBV5-1	TRBJ1-2	NA
TGTGCCAGCCGTCAAGTCAATCAGCCCCAGCATTTT	CASRQVNQPQHF	few	TRBV12-3/TRBV12-4	TRBJ1-5	NA
TGCGCCAGCAGCCCCTATTTTCTTCGGAGACAGGGGCAAGAGACCCAGTACTTC	CASSPYFLRRQGQETQYF	NA	TRBV4-1	TRBJ2-5	TRBD1
TGTGCCAGCAGCTTAATCAGGGGGCGCGGGGTAACTAATGAAAAACTGTTTTTT	CASSLIRGRGVTNEKLFF	many	TRBV7-3	TRBJ1-4	TRBD1
TGTGCCAGCAGTCTACAGGGGGCGAGGTACACTGAAGCTTTCTTT	CASSLQGARYTEAFF	many	TRBV27	TRBJ1-1	TRBD1
TGTGCCAGCAGTTCAACCGGGACAGGCACCTACGAGCAGTACTTC	CASSSTGTGTYEQYF	NA	TRBV12-3/TRBV12-4	TRBJ2-7	TRBD1
TGTGCCAGCACCACTGGCGGGGGAGAGGCTTTCTTT	CASTTGGGEAFF	NA	TRBV12-3/TRBV12-4	TRBJ1-1	NA
TGTGCCAGCAGTTACTCGATTAGCGGGGGCAATGAGCAGTTCTTC	CASSYSISGGNEQFF	few	TRBV6-5	TRBJ2-1	TRBD2
TGTGCCAGCAATATCGGGACAGCGAACACTGAAGCTTTCTTT	CASNIGTANTEAFF	NA	TRBV12-3/TRBV12-4	TRBJ1-1	TRBD1
TGTGCCAGCAGTTACTCGTCTGTGGACTACAATGAGCAGTTCTTC	CASSYSSVDYNEQFF	few	TRBV6-2/TRBV6-3	TRBJ2-1	NA
TGTGCCAGCAGCTTGACTACCAGCTCCTACAATGAGCAGTTCTTC	CASSLTTSSYNEQFF	many	TRBV7-2	TRBJ2-1	NA
TGTGCCAGCAGCTTAGGGCAGGTGAACACTGAAGCTTTCTTT	CASSLGQVNTEAFF	few	TRBV7-6	TRBJ1-1	NA
TGTGCCAGCAGCTTAATATTGGGCAGACCGAACACTGAAGCTTTCTTT	CASSLILGRPNTEAFF	NA	TRBV7-4	TRBJ1-1	NA
TGTGCCAGCAGCTTAGGCTGGCAGGGTGAAAGCAATGAGCAGTTCTTC	CASSLGWQGESNEQFF	many	TRBV7-6	TRBJ2-1	NA
TGTGCCAGCAGTGAAGTTTGGGGCGAGGGTTCCACAGATACGCAGTATTTT	CASSEVWGEGSTDTQYF	few	TRBV6-1	TRBJ2-3	NA
TGTGCCAGCAGCTTTGGGGACAGGGTGGTCTACGAGCAGTACTTC	CASSFGDRVVYEQYF	NA	TRBV5-6	TRBJ2-7	TRBD1
TGTGCCAGCAGCTTACGCCCCGAAGGGGACGAGCAGTACTTC	CASSLRPEGDEQYF	NA	TRBV5-4	TRBJ2-7	NA
TGTGCCAGTAGTGACGAAGGGGACAGGGGGGGCTACGAGCAGTACTTC	CASSDEGDRGGYEQYF	medium-sized	TRBV19	TRBJ2-7	TRBD1
TGTGCCAGCAGCTTTAGGCTACGGAGCCAAGAGACCCAGTACTTC	CASSFRLRSQETQYF	many	TRBV7-6	TRBJ2-5	NA
TGTGCCAGCAGCTTCAGGGGAGACACCATATATTTT	CASSFRGDTIYF	few	TRBV7-2	TRBJ1-3	NA
TGTGCCAGCAGTTCGGGACTAGCGAGTTTCCATGAGCAGTTCTTC	CASSSGLASFHEQFF	NA	TRBV27	TRBJ2-1	TRBD2
TGTGCCAGCAGCCCTTCGGACGGTTTGGGCGAGCCCCAGCATTTT	CASSPSDGLGEPQHF	NA	TRBV9	TRBJ1-5	NA
TGTGCCAGCAGTTACACGGGACAGGGGATCTATGGCTACACCTTC	CASSYTGQGIYGYTF	many	TRBV6-5	TRBJ1-2	TRBD1
TGTGCCAGCAGTGGGACTAGCGGGGGAATGGAGACCCAGTACTTC	CASSGTSGGMETQYF	NA	TRBV2	TRBJ2-5	TRBD2
TGCAGTGCTAGACCCGGGGGCGCGCAGTATTTT	CSARPGGAQYF	NA	TRBV20-1	TRBJ2-3	NA
TGTGCCAGCAGCCGGACAGGGACCACCAATCAGCCCCAGCATTTT	CASSRTGTTNQPQHF	few	TRBV5-5	TRBJ1-5	TRBD1
TGTGCCAGCAGTTACCGACAGGGACGTCAGCCCCAGCATTTT	CASSYRQGRQPQHF	NA	TRBV6-2/TRBV6-3	TRBJ1-5	TRBD1